Sequencing of this T cell receptor (beta chain) was carried out in a study of beta chain features in type 1 diabetes. Background on the study: Examination covered around 98,000,000 sorted cells spanning all samples.

Study results and caveats: For Type 1 diabetes patients, all four CD4+ subsets carried TCRB CDR3s that were moderately but significantly shorter.

The CDR3 sequence is 14 residues long. V gave up 3 bases and J gave up 4 bases; unmatched junction bases: 4. Germline CDR1 reads KGHSH; CDR2 reads LQKENI. On this clone itself: The antigen remains unidentified.

The study reverse transcribed the entire isolated RNA, so it sequenced expressed TCRB transcripts. Profiling relied on immunoSEQ multiplex PCR, and the TCRdb table lists in-frame clones only, not all of them. In the table there are more than 200,000 clones, roughly 17% of which are singletons. The chain couples TRBV18 to TRBJ1-1, with 8 bases identical to TRBD1. The receptor's source is a man aged 30-40 years with type 1 diabetes. The source material was naive CD4+ T cells from blood. For the CDR3, the DNA is TGTGCCAGCTCACCGGACAGGGTGGGCACTGAAGCTTTCTTT. Its translation is CASSPDRVGTEAFF. Full variable domain (outside the CDR3, taken from reference TRBV18 and TRBJ1-1): NAGVMQNPRHLVRRRGQEARLRCSPMKGHSHVYWYRQLPEEGLKFMVYLQKENIIDESGMPKERFSAEFPKEGPSILRIQQVVRGDSAAYFCASSPDRVGTEAFFGQGTRLTVV.